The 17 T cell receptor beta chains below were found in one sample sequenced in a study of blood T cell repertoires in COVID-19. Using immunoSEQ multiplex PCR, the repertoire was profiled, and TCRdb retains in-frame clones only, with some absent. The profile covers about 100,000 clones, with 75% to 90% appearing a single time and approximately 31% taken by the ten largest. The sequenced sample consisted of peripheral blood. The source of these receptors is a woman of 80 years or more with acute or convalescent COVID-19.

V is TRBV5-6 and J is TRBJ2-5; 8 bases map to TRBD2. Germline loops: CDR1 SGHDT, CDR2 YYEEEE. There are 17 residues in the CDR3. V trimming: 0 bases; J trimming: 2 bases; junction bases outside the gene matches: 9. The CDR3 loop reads CASSLGVGSGAQETQYF. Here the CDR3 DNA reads TGTGCCAGCAGCTTGGGCGTAGGTAGCGGGGCACAAGAGACCCAGTACTTC.

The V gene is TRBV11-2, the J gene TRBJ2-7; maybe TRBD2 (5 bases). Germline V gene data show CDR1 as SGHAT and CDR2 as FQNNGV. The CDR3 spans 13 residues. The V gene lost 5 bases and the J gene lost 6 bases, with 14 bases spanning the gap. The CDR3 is CASSPLSRGEQYF. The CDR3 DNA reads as TGTGCCAGCAGCCCTCTGAGTCGGGGCGAGCAGTACTTC.

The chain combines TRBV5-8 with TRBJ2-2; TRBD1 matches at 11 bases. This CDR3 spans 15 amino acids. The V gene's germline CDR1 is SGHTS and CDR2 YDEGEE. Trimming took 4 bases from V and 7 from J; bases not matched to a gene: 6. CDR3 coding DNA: TGTGCCAGCAGCCCCGGACAGGGGGCGATCGGGGAGCTGTTTTTT. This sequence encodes CASSPGQGAIGELFF.

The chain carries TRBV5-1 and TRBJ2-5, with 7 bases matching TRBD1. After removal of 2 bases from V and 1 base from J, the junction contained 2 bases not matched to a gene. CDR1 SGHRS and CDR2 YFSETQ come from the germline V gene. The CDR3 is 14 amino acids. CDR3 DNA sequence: TGCGCCAGCAGCTTAGGGACAGTCCAAGAGACCCAGTACTTC. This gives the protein CASSLGTVQETQYF. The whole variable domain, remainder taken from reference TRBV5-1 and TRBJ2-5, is KAGVTQTPRYLIKTRGQQVTLSCSPISGHRSVSWYQQTPGQGLQFLFEYFSETQRNKGNFPGRFSGRQFSNSRSEMNVSTLELGDSALYLCASSLGTVQETQYFGPGTRLLVL.

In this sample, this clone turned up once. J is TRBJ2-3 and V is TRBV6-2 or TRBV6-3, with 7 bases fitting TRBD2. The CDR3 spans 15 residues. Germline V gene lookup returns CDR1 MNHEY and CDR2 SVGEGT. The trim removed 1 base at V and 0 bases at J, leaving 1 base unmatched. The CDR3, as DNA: TGTGCCAGCAGTTACTGGCGGGGGAGCACAGATACGCAGTATTTT. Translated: CASSYWRGSTDTQYF.

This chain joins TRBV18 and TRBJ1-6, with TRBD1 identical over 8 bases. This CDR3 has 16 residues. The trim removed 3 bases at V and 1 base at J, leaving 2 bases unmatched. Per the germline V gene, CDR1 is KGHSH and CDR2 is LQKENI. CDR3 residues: CASSPRQGSYNSPLHF. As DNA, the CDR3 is TGTGCCAGCTCACCTAGACAGGGGTCCTATAATTCACCCCTCCACTTT.

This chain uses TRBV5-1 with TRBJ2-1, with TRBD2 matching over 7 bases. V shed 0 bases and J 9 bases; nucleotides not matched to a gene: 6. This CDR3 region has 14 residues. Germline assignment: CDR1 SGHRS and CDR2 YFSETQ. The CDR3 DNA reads TGCGCCAGCAGCTTGGCCGGGGGGATGGCTGAGCAGTTCTTC. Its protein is CASSLAGGMAEQFF.

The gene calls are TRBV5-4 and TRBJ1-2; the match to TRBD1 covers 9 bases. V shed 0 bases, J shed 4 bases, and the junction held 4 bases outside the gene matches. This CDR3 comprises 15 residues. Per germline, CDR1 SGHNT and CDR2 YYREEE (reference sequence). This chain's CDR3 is CASSLADRGSYGYTF. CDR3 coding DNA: TGTGCCAGCAGCTTGGCTGACAGGGGGAGCTATGGCTACACCTTC.

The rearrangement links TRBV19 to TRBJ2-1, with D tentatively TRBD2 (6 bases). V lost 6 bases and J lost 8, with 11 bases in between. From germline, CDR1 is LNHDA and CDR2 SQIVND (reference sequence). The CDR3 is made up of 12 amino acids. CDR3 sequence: CASSGGVHEQFF. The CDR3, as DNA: TGTGCCAGTAGCGGGGGTGTCCATGAGCAGTTCTTC.

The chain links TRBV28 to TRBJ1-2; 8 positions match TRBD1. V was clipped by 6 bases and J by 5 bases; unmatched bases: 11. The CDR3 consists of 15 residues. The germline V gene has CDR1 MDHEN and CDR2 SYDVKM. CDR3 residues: CASRSGTGNIYGYTF. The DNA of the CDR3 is TGTGCCAGCAGGTCCGGGACAGGAAATATTTATGGCTACACCTTC.

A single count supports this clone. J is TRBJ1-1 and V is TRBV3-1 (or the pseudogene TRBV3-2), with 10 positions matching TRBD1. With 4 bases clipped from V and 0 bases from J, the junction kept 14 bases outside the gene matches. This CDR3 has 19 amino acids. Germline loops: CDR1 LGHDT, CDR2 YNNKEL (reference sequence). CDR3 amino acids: CASSPTGTGVGIMNTEAFF. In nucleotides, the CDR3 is TGTGCCAGCAGCCCTACCGGGACAGGGGTGGGCATCATGAACACTGAAGCTTTCTTT.

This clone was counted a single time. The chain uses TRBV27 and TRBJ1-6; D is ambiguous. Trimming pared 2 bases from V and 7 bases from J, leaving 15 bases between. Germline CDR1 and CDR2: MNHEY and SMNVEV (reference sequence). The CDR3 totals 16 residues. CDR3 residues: CASSLKDSRLNSPLHF. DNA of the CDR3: TGTGCCAGCAGTTTAAAAGATAGCCGGCTAAATTCACCCCTCCACTTT.

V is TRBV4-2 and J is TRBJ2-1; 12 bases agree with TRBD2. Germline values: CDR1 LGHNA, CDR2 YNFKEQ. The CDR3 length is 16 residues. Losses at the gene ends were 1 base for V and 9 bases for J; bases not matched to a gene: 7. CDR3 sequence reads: CASSQALAGGPSEQFF. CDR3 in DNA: TGTGCCAGCAGCCAAGCGCTAGCGGGGGGGCCCAGTGAGCAGTTCTTC.

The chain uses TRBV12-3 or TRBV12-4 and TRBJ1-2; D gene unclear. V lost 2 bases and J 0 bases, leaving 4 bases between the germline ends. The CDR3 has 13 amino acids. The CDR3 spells CASSLPANYGYTF. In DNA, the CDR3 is TGTGCCAGCAGTTTACCGGCTAACTATGGCTACACCTTC.

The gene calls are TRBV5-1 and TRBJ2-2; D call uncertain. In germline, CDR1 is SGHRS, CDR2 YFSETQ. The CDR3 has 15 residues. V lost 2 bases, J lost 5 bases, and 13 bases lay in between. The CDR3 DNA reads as TGCGCCAGCAGCTTAGTATCAGGATCAACCGGGGAGCTGTTTTTT. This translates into CASSLVSGSTGELFF. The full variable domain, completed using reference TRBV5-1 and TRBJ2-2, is KAGVTQTPRYLIKTRGQQVTLSCSPISGHRSVSWYQQTPGQGLQFLFEYFSETQRNKGNFPGRFSGRQFSNSRSEMNVSTLELGDSALYLCASSLVSGSTGELFFGEGSRLTVL.

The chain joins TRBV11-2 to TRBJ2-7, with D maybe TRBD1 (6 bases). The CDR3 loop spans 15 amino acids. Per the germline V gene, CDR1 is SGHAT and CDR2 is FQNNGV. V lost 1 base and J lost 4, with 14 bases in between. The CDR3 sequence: CASSLAWDTKYEQYF. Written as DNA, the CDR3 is TGTGCCAGCAGCTTAGCGTGGGACACTAAATACGAGCAGTACTTC.

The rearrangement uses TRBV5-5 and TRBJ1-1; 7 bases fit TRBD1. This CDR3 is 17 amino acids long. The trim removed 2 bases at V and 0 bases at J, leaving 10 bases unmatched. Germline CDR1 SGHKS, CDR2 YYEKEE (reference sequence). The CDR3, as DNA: TGTGCCAGCAGCTTTACAACGCCGGGGACAGTGAACACTGAAGCTTTCTTT. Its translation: CASSFTTPGTVNTEAFF.